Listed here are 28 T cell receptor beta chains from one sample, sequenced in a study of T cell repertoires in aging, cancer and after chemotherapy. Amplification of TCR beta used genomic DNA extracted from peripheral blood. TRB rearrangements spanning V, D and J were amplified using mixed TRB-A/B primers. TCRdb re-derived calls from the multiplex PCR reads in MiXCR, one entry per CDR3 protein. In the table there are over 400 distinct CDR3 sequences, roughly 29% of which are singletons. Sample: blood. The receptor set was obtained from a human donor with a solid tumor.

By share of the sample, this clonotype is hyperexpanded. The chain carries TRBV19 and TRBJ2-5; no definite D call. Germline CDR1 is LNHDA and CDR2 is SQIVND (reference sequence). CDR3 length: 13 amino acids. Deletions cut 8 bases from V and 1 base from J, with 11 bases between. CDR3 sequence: CASSETFQETQYF. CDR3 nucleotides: TGTGCCAGTTCGGAGACATTCCAAGAGACCCAGTACTTC.

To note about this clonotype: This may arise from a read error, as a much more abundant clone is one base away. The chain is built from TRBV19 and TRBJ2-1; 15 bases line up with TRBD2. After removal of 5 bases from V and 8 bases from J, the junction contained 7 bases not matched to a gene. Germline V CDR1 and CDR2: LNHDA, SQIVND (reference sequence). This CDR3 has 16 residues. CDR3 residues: CASSGLAGGTRDEQFF. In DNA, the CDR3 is TGTGCCAGTAGTGGACTAGCGGGAGGGACTCGGGATGAGCAGTTCTTC.

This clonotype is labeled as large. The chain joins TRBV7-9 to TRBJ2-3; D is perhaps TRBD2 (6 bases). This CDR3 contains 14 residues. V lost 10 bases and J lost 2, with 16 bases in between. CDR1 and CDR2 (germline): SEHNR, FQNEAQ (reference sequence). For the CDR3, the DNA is TGTGCCATCCGGACTATTTTATCCACAGATACGCAGTATTTT. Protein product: CAIRTILSTDTQYF.

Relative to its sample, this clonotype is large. CDR3 nucleotides: TGTGCCATCAGTGAAAGGCTAGCAAGGTACAATGAGCAGTTCTTC. Protein product: CAISERLARYNEQFF. The rearrangement links TRBV10-3 to TRBJ2-1, with D possibly being TRBD2 (5 bases). Germline V gives CDR1 ENHRY, CDR2 SYGVKD. The germline V and J ends were trimmed by 3 bases and 4 bases, with 13 bases remaining between them. This CDR3 spans 15 amino acids.

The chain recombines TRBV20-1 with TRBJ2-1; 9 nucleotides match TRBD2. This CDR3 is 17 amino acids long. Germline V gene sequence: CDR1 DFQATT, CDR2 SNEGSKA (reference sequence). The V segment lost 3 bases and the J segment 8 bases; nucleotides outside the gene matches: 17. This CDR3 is CSASGSLPGLAPYEQFF. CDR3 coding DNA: TGCAGTGCTAGCGGTTCCCTGCCGGGACTAGCTCCATATGAGCAGTTCTTC.

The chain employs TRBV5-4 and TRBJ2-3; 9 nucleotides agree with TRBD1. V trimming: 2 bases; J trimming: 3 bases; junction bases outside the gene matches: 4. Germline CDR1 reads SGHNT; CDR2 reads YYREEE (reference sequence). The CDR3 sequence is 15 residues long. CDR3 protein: CASSFRDRDTDTQYF. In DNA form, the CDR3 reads TGTGCCAGCAGCTTCCGGGACAGGGATACAGATACGCAGTATTTT.

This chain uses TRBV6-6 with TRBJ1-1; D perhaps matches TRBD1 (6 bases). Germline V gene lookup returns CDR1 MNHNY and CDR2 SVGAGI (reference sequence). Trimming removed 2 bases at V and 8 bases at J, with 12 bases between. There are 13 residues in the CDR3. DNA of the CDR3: TGTGCCAGCAGTTACGCCGGGGGGCAGGAAGCTTTCTTT. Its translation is CASSYAGGQEAFF.

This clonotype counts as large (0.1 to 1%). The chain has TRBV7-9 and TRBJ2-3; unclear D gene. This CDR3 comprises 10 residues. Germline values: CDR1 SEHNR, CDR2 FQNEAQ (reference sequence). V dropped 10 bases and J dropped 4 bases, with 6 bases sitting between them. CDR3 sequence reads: CATHSDTQYF. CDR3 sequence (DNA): TGTGCCACCCATTCAGATACGCAGTATTTT.

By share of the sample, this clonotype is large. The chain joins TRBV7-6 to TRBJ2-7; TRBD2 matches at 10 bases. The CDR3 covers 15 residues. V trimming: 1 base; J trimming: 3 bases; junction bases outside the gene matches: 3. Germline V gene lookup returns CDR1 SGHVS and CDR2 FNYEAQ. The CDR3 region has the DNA TGTGCCAGCAGCTTAGGGACTAGCGGACTCTACGAGCAGTACTTC. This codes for CASSLGTSGLYEQYF.

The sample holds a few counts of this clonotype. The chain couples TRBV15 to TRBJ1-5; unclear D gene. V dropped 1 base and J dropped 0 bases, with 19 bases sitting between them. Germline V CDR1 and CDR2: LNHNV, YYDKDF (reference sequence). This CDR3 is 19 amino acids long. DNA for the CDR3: TGTGCCACCAGCAGAGGCGTCGCCACACGGGGATATAGCAATCAGCCCCAGCATTTT. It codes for CATSRGVATRGYSNQPQHF. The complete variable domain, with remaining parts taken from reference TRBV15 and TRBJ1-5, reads DAMVIQNPRYQVTQFGKPVTLSCSQTLNHNVMYWYQQKSSQAPKLLFHYYDKDFNNEADTPDNFQSRRPNTSFCFLDIRSPGLGDTAMYLCATSRGVATRGYSNQPQHFGDGTRLSIL.

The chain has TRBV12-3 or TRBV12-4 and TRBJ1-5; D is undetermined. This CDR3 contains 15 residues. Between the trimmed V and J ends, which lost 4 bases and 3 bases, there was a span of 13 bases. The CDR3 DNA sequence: TGTGCCAGCAGTTCCCATAAACAGCACAATCAGCCCCAGCATTTT. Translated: CASSSHKQHNQPQHF.

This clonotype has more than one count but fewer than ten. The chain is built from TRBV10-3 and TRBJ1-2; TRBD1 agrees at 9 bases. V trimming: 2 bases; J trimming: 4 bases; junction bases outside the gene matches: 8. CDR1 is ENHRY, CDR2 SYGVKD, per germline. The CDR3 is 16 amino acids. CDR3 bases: TGTGCCATCAGTGAGGCCTCCGGGACAGGGCCCTATGGCTACACCTTC. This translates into CAISEASGTGPYGYTF.

The CDR3 is CASSQDSSSTDTQYF. CDR3 sequence (DNA): TGTGCCAGCAGCCAAGATTCGTCCAGCACAGATACGCAGTATTTT. J is TRBJ2-3 and V is TRBV4-2; unclear D gene. The CDR3 length is 15 residues. The V end lost 0 bases, the J end lost 0 bases, and 7 bases lay between the germline ends. Germline CDR1 is LGHNA and CDR2 is YNFKEQ.

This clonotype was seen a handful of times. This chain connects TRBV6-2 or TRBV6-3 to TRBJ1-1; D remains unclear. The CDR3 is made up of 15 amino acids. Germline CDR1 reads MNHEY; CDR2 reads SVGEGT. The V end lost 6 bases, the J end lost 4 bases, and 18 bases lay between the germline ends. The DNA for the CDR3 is TGTGCCAGCAGCTTTACGAGTCCCCGGAGCACTGAAGCTTTCTTT. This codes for CASSFTSPRSTEAFF.

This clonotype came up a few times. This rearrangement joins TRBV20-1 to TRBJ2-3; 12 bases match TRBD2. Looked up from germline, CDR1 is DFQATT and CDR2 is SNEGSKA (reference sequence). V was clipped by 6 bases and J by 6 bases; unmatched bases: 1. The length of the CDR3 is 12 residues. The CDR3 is CSAGTSGDTQYF. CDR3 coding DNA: TGCAGTGCCGGGACTAGCGGGGATACGCAGTATTTT.

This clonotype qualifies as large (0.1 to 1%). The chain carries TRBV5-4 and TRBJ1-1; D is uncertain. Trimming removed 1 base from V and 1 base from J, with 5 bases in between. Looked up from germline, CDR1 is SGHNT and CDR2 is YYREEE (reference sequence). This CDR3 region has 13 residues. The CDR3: CASSLYWNTEAFF. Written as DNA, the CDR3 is TGTGCCAGCAGCTTGTACTGGAACACTGAAGCTTTCTTT.

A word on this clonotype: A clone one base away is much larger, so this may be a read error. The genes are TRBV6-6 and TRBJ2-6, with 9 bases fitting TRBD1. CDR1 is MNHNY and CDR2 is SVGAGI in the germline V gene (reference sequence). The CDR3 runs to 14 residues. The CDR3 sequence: CASSYWTGDNEHFF. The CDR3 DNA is TGTGCCAGCAGTTACTGGACAGGGGACAATGAGCATTTCTTC.

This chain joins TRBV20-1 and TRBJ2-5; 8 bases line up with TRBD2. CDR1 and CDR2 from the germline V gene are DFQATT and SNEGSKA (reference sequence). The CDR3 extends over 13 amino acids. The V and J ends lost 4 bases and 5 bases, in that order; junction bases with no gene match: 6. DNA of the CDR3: TGCAGTGCTAACGACGGCGGGAGGGAGACCCAGTACTTC. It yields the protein CSANDGGRETQYF.

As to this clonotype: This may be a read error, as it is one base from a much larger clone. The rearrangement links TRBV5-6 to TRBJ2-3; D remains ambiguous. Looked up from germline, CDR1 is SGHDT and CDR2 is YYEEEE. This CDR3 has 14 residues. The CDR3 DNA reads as TGTGCCAGCAGCGCCGATCTTCACACAGATAGGCAGTATTTT. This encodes CASSADLHTDRQYF.

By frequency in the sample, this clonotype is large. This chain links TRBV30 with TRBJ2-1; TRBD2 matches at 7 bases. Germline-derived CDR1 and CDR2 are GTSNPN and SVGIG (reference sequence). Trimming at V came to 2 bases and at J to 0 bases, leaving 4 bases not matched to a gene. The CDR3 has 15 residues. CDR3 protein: CAWSKGGSSYNEQFF. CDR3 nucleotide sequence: TGTGCCTGGAGTAAAGGCGGGAGCTCCTACAATGAGCAGTTCTTC.

This CDR3 reads CSAPGQGSGNTIYF. CDR3 nucleotides: TGCAGTGCCCCGGGACAGGGATCTGGAAACACCATATATTTT. The chain links TRBV20-1 to TRBJ1-3; 9 positions agree with TRBD1. Trimming took 6 bases from V and 1 from J; bases not matched to a gene: 4. Germline CDR1 DFQATT, CDR2 SNEGSKA (reference sequence). The CDR3 covers 14 residues.

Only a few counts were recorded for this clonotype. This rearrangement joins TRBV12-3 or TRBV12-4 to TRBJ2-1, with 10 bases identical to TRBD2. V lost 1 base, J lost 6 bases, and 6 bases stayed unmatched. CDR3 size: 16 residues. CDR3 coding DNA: TGTGCCAGCAGTTTAGGCCTAGCGGGGGTCCTCAATGAGCAGTTCTTC. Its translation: CASSLGLAGVLNEQFF.

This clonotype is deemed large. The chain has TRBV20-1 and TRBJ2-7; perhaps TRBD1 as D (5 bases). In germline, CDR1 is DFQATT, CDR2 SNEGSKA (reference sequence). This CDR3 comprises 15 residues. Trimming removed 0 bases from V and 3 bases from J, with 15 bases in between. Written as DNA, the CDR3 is TGCAGTGCTAGAGACCTTTACGACAGCTTCTACGAGCAGTACTTC. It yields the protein CSARDLYDSFYEQYF.

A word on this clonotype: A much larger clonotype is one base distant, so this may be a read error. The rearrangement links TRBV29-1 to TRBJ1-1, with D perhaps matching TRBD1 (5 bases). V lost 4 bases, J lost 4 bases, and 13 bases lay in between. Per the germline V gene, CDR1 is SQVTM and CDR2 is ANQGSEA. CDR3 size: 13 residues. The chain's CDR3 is CSVVGWRGTEAFF. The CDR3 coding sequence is TGCAGCGTTGTAGGGTGGAGGGGCACTGAAGCTTTCTTT.

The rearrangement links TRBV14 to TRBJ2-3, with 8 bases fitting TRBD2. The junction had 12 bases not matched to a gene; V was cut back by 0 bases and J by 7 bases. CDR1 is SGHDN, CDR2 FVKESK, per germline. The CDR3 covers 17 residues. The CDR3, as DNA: TGTGCCAGCAGCCAAGAAAGGATCAGCGGGGGAGACTATACGCAGTATTTT. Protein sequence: CASSQERISGGDYTQYF.

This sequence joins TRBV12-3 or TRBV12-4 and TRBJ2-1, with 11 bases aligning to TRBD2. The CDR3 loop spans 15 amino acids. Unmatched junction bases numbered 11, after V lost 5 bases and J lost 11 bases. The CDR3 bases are TGTGCCAGCAGTACTACTAGCGGGAGTATAGGTAAGCAGTTCTTC. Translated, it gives CASSTTSGSIGKQFF.

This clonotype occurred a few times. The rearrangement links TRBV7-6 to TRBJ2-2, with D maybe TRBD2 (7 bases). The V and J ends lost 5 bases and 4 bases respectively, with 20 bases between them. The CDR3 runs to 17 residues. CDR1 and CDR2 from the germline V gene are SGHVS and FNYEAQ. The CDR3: CASSPPQGRGGTGELFF. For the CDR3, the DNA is TGTGCCAGCAGCCCCCCCCAGGGGAGGGGGGGCACCGGGGAGCTGTTTTTT.

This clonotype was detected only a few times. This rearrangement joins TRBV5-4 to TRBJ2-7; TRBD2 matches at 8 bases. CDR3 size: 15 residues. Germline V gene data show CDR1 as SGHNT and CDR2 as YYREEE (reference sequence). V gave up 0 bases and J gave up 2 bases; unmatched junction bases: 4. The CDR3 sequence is CASSLASGGTYEQYF. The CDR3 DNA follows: TGTGCCAGCAGCTTGGCCAGCGGGGGCACCTACGAGCAGTACTTC.